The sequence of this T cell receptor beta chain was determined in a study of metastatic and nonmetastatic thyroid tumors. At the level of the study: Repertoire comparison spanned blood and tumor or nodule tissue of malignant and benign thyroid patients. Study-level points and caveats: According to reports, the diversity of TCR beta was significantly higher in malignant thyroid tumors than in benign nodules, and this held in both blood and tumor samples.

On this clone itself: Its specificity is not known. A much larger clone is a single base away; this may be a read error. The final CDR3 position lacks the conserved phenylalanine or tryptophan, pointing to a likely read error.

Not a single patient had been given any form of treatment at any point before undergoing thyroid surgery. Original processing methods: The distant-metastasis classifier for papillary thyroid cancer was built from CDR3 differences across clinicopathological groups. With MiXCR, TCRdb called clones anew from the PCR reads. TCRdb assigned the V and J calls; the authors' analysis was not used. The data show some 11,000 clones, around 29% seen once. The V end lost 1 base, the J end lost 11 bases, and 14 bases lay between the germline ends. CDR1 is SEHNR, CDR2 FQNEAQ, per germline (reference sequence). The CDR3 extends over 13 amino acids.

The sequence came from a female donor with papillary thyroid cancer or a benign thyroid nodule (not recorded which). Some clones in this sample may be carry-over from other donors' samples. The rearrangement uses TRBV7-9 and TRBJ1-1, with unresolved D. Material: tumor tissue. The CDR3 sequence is CASSLDVKGAAFL. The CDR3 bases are TGTGCCAGCAGCTTAGATGTGAAGGGTGCTGCTTTCCTT.